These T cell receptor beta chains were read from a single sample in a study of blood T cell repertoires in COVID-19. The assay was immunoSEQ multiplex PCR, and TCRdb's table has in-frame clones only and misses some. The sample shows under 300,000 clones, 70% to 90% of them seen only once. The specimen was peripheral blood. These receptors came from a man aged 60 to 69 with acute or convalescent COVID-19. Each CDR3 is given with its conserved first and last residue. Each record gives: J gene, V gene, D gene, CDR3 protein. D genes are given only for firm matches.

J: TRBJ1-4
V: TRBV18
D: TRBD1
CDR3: CASSPRDSTANEKLFF

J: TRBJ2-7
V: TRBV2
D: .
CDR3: CASSARQLQYF

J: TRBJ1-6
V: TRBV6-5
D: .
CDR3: CASSFSYNSPLHF

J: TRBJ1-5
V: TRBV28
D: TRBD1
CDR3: CASSLTGDVQPQHF

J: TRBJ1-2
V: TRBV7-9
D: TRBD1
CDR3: CASSQGARGYGYTF

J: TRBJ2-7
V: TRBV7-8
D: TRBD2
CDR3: CASSLEVAGAEQYF

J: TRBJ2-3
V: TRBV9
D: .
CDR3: CASSRGQGGTDTQYF

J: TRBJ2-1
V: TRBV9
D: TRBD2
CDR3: CASSLGLAGDEQFF

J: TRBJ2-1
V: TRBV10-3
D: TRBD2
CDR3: CAISGLAPGYNEQFF

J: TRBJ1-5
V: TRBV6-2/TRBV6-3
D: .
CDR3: CASSYSILTGYMDQPQHF

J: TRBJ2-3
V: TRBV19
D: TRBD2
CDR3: CATSLRGRTSGRPDTQYF

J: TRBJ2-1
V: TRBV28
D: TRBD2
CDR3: CASSANSGGYNEQFF

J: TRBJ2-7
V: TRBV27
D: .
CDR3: CASSWGRDYEQYF

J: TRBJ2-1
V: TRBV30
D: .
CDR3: CAWSRVSYNEQFF

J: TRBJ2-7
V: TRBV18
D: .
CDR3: CASSPQNRAEQYF

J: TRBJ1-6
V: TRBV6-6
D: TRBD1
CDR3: CASSYSGQGNSPLHF

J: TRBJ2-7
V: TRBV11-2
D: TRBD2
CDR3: CASSYVSGRSYEQYF

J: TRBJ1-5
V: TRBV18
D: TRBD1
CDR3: CASSPQGQGVYQPQHF

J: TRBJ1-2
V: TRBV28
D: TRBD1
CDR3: CASRTGGPSINYGYTF

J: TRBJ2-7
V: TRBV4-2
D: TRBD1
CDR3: CASSQARQGGYEQYF

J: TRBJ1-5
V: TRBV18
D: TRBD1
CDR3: CASSPGQGNQPQHF

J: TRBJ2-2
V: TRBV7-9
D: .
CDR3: CASSHEQNTGELFF

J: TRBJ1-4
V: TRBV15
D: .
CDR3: CATSRVTGATNEKLFF

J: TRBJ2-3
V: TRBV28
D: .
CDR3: CASSLGREWDTQYF

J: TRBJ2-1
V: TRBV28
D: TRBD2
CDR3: CASRKAGTSGMHEQFF

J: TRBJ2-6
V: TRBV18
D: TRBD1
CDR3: CASSGNPGQGSSGANVLTF

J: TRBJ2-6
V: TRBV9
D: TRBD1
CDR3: CASSGGQLRFSGANVLTF

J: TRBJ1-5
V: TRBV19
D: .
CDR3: CASWGYSNQPQHF

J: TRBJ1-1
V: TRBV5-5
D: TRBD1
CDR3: CASSLRDSLNTEAFF

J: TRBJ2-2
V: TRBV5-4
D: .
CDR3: CASSLVRLGNTGELFF

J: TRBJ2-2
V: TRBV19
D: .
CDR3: CASSGGQTANTGELFF

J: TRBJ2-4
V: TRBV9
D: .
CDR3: CASSVRQIPNIQYF

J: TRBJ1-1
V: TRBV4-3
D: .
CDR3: CASSQGPGMNTEAFF

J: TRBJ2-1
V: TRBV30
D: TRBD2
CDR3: CAWSSSGRAIGEQFF

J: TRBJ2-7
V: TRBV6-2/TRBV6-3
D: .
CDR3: CASSYVAIEQYF

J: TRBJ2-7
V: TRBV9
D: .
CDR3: CASSGNRGLSDEQYF

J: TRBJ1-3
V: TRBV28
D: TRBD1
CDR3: CASSLPRTGRNTIYF

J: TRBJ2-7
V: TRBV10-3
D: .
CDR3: CAISESPGYEQYF

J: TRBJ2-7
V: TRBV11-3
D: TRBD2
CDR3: CASSLVTSGTYEQYF

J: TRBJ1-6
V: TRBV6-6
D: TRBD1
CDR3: CASRPPGTGESPLHF

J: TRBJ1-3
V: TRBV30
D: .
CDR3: CAWGPQGRSSNTIYF